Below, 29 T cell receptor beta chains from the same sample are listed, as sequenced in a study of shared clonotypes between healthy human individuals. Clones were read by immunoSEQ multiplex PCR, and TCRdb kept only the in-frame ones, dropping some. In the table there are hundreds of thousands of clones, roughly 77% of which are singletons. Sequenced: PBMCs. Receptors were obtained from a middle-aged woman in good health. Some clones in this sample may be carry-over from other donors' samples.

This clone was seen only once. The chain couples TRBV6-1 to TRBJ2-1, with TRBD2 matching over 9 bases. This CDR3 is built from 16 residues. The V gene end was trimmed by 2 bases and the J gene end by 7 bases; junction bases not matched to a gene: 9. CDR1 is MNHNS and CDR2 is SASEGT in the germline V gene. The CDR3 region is CASSEMAGTSWNEQFF. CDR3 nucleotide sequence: TGTGCCAGCAGTGAAATGGCCGGGACTAGCTGGAATGAGCAGTTCTTC.

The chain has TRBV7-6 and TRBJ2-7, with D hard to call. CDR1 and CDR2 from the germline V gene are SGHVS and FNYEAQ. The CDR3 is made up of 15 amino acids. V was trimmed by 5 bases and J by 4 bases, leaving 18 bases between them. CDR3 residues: CASSPRPYQSYEQYF. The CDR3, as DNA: TGTGCCAGCAGCCCTCGACCGTACCAATCTTACGAGCAGTACTTC.

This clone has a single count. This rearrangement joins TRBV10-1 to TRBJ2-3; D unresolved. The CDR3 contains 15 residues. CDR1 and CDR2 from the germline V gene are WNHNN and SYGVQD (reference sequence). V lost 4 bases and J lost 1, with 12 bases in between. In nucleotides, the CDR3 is TGCGCCAGCAGTGTGCACGCGGTGGGCACAGATACGCAGTATTTT. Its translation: CASSVHAVGTDTQYF.

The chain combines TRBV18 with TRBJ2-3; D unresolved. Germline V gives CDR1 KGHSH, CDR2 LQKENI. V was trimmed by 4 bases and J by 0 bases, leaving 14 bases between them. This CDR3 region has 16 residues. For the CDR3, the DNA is TGTGCCAGCTCACGATCAATCCTCACTAGCACAGATACGCAGTATTTT. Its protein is CASSRSILTSTDTQYF.

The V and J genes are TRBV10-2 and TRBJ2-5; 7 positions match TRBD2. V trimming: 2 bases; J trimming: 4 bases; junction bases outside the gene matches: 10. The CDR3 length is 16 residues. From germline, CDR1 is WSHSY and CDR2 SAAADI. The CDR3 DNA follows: TGCGCCAGCAGTGAGAACGGGGGAGGGCCGGGAGAGACCCAGTACTTC. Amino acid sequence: CASSENGGGPGETQYF.

The CDR3 region is CASRDRDWASGQYF. The DNA of the CDR3 is TGTGCCAGCAGAGACCGGGACTGGGCCTCCGGGCAGTACTTC. The V and J genes are TRBV6-5 and TRBJ2-7; tentative D call: TRBD2 (6 bases). The V and J ends lost 6 bases and 9 bases respectively, with 21 bases between them. In germline, CDR1 is MNHEY, CDR2 SVGAGI. CDR3 size: 14 residues.

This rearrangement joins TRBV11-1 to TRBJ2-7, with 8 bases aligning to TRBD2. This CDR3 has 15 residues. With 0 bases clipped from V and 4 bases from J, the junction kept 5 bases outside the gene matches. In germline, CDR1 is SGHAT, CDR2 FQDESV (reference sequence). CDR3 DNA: TGTGCCAGCAGCTTAGCGAGGACTAGCAGATACGAGCAGTACTTC. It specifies CASSLARTSRYEQYF.

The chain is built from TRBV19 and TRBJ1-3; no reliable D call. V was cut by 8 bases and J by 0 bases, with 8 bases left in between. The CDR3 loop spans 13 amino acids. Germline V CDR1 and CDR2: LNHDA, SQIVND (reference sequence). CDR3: CASRRNSGNTIYF. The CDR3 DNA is TGTGCCAGTCGGCGTAACTCTGGAAACACCATATATTTT.

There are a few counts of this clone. The CDR3 bases are TGTGCCACCAGCAGAGATCGAGCGGGACTAGCGGGAGGAAGGAATGAGCAGTTCTTC. Translation gives CATSRDRAGLAGGRNEQFF. This chain joins TRBV15 and TRBJ2-1, with TRBD2 matching over 15 bases. Trimming took 0 bases from V and 7 from J; bases not matched to a gene: 10. CDR3 length equals 19 residues. The germline V gene encodes CDR1 LNHNV and CDR2 YYDKDF (reference sequence). Complete variable domain (other parts from reference TRBV15 and TRBJ2-1): DAMVIQNPRYQVTQFGKPVTLSCSQTLNHNVMYWYQQKSSQAPKLLFHYYDKDFNNEADTPDNFQSRRPNTSFCFLDIRSPGLGDTAMYLCATSRDRAGLAGGRNEQFFGPGTRLTVL.

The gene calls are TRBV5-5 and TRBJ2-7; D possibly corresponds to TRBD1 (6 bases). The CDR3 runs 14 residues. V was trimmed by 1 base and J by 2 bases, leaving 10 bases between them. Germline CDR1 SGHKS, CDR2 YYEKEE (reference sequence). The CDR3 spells CASSLLQGPYEQYF. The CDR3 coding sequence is TGTGCCAGCAGCTTGTTGCAGGGGCCCTACGAGCAGTACTTC.

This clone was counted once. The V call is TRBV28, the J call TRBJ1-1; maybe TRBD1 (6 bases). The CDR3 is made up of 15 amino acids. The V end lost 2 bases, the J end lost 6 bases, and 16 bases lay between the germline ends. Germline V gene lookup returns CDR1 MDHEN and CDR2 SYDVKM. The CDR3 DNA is TGTGCCAGCAGTTTACAGGGCAGGGGCAGGCCTGAAGCTTTCTTT. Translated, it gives CASSLQGRGRPEAFF.

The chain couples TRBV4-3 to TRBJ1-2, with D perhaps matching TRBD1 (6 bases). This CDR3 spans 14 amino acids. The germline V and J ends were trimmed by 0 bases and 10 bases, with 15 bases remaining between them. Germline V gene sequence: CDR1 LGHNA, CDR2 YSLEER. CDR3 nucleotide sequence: TGCGCCAGCAGCCAAGAGTCGAATAACAGGGCCTACACCTTC. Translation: CASSQESNNRAYTF.

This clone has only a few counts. The DNA of the CDR3 is TGTGCCAGCAGCTTAGCAGAAAGCGGGAGGTTACACAATGAGCAGTTCTTC. Translation: CASSLAESGRLHNEQFF. This rearrangement joins TRBV7-6 to TRBJ2-1; the match to TRBD2 covers 9 bases. V lost 0 bases and J lost 5; bases outside the gene matches: 8. The CDR3 contains 17 residues. Germline CDR1 is SGHVS and CDR2 is FNYEAQ.

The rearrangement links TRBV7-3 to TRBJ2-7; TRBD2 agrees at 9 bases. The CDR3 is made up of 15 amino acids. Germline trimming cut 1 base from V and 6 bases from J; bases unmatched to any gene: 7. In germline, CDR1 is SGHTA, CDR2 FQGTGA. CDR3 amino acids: CASSLKGTSIFEQYF. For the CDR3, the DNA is TGTGCCAGCAGCTTAAAAGGGACTAGCATCTTCGAGCAGTACTTC.

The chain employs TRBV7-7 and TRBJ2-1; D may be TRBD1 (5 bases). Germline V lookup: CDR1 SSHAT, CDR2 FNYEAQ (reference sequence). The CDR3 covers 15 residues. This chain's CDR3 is CASSPSPDSFNEQFF. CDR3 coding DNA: TGTGCTAGCTCGCCCTCGCCCGACAGTTTCAATGAGCAGTTCTTC.

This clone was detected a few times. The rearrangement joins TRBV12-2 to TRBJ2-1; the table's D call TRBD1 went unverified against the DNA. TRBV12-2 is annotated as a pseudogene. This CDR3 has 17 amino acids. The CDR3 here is CASRLSSGHPYYNEQFF. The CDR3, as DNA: TGTGCAAGTCGCTTATCCTCGGGACACCCTTACTACAATGAGCAGTTCTTC.

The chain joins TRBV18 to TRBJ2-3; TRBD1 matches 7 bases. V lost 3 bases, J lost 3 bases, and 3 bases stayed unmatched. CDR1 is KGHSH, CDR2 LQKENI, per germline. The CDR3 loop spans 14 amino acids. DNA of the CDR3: TGTGCCAGCTCACCTTCGACAGGGACAGATACGCAGTATTTT. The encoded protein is CASSPSTGTDTQYF.

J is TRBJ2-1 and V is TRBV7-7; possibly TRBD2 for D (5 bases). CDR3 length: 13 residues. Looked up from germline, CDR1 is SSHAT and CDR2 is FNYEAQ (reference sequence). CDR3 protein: CASARTTSNEQFF. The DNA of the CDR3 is TGTGCTAGCGCTCGGACCACTTCCAATGAGCAGTTCTTC.

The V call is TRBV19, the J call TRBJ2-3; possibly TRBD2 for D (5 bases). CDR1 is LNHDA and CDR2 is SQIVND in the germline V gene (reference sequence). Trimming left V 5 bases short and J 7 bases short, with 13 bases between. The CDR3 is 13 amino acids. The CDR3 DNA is TGTGCCAGTAGTTCCCGGGGTCTGTATACGCAGTATTTT. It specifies CASSSRGLYTQYF.

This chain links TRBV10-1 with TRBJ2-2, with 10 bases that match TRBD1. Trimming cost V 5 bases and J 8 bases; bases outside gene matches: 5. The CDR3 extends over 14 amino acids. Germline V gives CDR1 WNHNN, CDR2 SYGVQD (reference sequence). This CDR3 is CASSPGTGVGELFF. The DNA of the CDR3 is TGCGCCAGCAGTCCGGGGACAGGGGTGGGGGAGCTGTTTTTT.

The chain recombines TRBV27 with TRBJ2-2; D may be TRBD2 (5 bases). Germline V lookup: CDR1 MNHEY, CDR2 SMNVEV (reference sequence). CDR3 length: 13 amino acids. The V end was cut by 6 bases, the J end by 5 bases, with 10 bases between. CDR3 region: CASRGTRTGELFF. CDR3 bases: TGTGCCAGCAGGGGAACTAGAACCGGGGAGCTGTTTTTT.

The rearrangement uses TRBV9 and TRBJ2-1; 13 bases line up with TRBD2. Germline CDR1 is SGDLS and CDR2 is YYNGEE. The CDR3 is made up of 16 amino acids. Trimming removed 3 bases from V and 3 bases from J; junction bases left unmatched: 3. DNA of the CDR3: TGTGCCAGCAGCGCCGGACTAGCGGGAGTCTACAATGAGCAGTTCTTC. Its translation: CASSAGLAGVYNEQFF.

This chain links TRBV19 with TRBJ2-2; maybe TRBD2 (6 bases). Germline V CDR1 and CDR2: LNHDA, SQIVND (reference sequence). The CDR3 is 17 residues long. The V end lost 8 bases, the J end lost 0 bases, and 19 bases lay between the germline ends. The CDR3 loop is CASRRVASASNTGELFF. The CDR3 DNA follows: TGTGCCAGTCGAAGGGTGGCTAGCGCCTCGAACACCGGGGAGCTGTTTTTT.

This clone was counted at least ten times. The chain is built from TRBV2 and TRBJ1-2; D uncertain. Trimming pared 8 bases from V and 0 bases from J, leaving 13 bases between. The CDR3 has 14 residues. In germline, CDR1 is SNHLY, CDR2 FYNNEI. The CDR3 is CASHDGYSNYGYTF. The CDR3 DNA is TGTGCCAGCCACGACGGGTATTCTAACTATGGCTACACCTTC.

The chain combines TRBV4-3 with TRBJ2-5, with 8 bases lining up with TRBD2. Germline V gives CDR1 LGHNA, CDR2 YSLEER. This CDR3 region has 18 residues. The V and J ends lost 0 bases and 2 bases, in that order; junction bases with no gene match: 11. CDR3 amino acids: CASSQEPPAGAQQETQYF. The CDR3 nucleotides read TGCGCCAGCAGCCAAGAACCCCCAGCGGGAGCCCAACAAGAGACCCAGTACTTC.

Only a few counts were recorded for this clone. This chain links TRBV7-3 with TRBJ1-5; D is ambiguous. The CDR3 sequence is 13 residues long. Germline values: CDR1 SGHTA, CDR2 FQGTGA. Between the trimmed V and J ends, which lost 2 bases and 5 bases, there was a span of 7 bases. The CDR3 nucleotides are TGTGCCAGCAGCTTAGACGGCTATCAGCCCCAGCATTTT. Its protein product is CASSLDGYQPQHF. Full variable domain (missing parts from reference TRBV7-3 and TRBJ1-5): GAGVSQTPSNKVTEKGKYVELRCDPISGHTALYWYRQSLGQGPEFLIYFQGTGAADDSGLPNDRFFAVRPEGSVSTLKIQRTERGDSAVYLCASSLDGYQPQHFGDGTRLSIL.

The CDR3 DNA reads TGTGCCAGCAGTTTCGGACTGAATAATCAGCCCCAGCATTTT. It translates to CASSFGLNNQPQHF. The chain combines TRBV28 with TRBJ1-5, with D unresolved. The CDR3 is 14 amino acids. Germline V lookup: CDR1 MDHEN, CDR2 SYDVKM. The V end lost 3 bases, the J end lost 4 bases, and 10 bases lay between the germline ends.

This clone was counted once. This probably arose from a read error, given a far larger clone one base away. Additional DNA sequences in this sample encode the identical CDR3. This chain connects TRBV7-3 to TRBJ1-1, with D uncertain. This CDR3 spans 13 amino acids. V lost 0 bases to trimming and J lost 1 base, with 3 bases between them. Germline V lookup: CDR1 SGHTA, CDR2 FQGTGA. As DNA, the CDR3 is TGTGCCAGCAGCTTAACCGGGAACACTGAAGCTTTCTTT. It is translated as CASSLTGNTEAFF.

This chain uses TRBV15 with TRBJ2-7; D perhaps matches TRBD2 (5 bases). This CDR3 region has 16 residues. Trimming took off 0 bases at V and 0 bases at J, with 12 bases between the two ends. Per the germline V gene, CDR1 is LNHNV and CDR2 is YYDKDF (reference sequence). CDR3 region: CATSREPAASSYEQYF. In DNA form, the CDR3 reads TGTGCCACCAGCAGAGAACCAGCGGCGAGCTCCTACGAGCAGTACTTC.